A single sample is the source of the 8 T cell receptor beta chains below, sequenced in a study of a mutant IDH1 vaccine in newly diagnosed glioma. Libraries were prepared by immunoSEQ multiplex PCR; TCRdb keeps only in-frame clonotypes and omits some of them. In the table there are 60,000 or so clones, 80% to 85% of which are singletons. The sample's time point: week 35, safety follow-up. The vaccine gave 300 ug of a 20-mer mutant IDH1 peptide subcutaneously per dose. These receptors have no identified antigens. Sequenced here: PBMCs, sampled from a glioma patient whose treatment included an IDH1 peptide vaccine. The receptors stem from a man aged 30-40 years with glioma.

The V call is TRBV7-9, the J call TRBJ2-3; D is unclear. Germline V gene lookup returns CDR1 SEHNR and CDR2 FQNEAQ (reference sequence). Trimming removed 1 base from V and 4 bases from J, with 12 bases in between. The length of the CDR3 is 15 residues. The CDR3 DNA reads TGTGCCAGCAGCTTAGAGGTGTTCCTGGCAGATACGCAGTATTTT. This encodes CASSLEVFLADTQYF. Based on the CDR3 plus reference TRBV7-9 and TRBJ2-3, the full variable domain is DTGVSQNPRHKITKRGQNVTFRCDPISEHNRLYWYRQTLGQGPEFLTYFQNEAQLEKSRLLSDRFSAERPKGSFSTLEIQRTEQGDSAMYLCASSLEVFLADTQYFGPGTRLTVL.

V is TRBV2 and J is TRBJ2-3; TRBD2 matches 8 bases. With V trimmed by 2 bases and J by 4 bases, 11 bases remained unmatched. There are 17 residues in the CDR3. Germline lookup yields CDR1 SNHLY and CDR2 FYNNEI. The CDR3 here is CASSELYRGGSPDTQYF. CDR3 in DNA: TGTGCCAGCAGTGAACTCTATCGGGGGGGCAGCCCAGATACGCAGTATTTT.

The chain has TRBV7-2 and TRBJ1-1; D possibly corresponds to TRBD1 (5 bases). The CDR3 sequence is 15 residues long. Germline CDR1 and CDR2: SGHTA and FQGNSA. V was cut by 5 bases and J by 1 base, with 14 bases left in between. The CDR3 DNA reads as TGTGCCAGCAGCACCCGGTGGGGCTCGAACACTGAAGCTTTCTTT. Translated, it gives CASSTRWGSNTEAFF. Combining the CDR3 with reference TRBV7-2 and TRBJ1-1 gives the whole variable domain GAGVSQSPSNKVTEKGKDVELRCDPISGHTALYWYRQSLGQGLEFLIYFQGNSAPDKSGLPSDRFSAERTGGSVSTLTIQRTQQEDSAVYLCASSTRWGSNTEAFFGQGTRLTVV.

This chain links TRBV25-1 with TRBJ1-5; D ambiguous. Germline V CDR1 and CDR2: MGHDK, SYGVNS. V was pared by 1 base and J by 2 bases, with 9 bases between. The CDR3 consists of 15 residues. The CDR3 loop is CASSESGGGNQPQHF. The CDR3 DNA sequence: TGTGCCAGCAGTGAATCCGGCGGGGGCAATCAGCCCCAGCATTTT. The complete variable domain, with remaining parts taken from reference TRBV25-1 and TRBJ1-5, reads EADIYQTPRYLVIGTGKKITLECSQTMGHDKMYWYQQDPGMELHLIHYSYGVNSTEKGDLSSESTVSRIRTEHFPLTLESARPSHTSQYLCASSESGGGNQPQHFGDGTRLSIL.

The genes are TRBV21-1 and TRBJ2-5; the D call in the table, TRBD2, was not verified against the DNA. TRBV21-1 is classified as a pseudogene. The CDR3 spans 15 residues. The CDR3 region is CASSTSERQQETQYF. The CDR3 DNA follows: TGTGCCAGCAGCACTTCGGAGAGGCAGCAAGAGACCCAGTACTTC.

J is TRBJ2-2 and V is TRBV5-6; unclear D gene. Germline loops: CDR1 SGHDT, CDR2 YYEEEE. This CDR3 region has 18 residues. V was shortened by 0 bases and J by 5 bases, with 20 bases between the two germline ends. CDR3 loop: CASSLGFSARARTGELFF. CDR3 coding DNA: TGTGCCAGCAGCTTGGGGTTCAGCGCCCGGGCCCGGACCGGGGAGCTGTTTTTT.

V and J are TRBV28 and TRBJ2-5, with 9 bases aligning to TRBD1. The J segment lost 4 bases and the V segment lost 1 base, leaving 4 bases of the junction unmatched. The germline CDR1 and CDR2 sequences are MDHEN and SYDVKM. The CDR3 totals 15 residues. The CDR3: CASSLSRQGVETQYF. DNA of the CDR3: TGTGCCAGCAGTTTATCCAGACAGGGGGTAGAGACCCAGTACTTC.

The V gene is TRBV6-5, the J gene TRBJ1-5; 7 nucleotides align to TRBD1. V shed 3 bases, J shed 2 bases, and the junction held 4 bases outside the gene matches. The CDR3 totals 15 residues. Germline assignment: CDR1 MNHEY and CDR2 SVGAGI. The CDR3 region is CASSYDRAGNQPQHF. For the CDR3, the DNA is TGTGCCAGCAGTTATGACAGGGCCGGCAATCAGCCCCAGCATTTT.